This T cell receptor beta chain was retrieved from a study of CD8 T cells in ankylosing spondylitis (dated by TCRdb to about 2017). At the level of the whole study: The study profiled T cell receptor beta repertoires in healthy donors and ankylosing spondylitis patients to find disease-linked TCR variants. The full study cohort was made up of roughly 25 ankylosing spondylitis patients and 108 healthy donors. Peripheral blood samples were taken, and synovial fluid was additionally collected from ankylosing spondylitis patients.

As to this clonotype: No cognate antigen has been identified for it. It has no much larger one-base neighbor in the sample; base qualities were not kept.

The research as a whole found: A CD8+ phenotype was shown by the disease-linked clones, which were found at relatively low frequencies in peripheral blood. Some motif variants were previously reported in synovial fluid and blood of reactive arthritis patients, suggesting common disease-initiation mechanisms. Significant enrichment of the disease-linked clones was reported in matched synovial fluid samples from ankylosing spondylitis patients. Blood from ankylosing spondylitis patients appeared to be characterized by a TCR beta motif made up of seven or eight highly homologous amino acid variants.

From a lookup of the germline V gene, CDR1 and CDR2 are MNHEY and SVGAGI. Spanning cysteine to phenylalanine, the CDR3 consists of 15 amino acids. CDR3 DNA only is kept here, 45 bases in frame from base 1. V loses 0 bases of germline sequence and J loses 6 bases, and the interval between the two ends is 15 bases. For sequencing, an Illumina HiSeq 2500 was employed. Quantitative 5'-RACE with molecular barcodes was used to prepare TCR beta libraries. For the original study's pipeline: To identify disease-linked TCR variants, a new computational method was used, one built on a probabilistic model of VDJ rearrangement. TCRdb reprocessed the public reads (quality trimming at Q25 with fastp, clone calling with MiXCR) and kept in-frame beta chains. Each record represents a unique CDR3 protein, reported with the most common genes and DNA among its rows. The V and J calls here are based on TCRdb, not the publication. The sample yields some 200,000 distinct CDR3 sequences; around 7.9% were counted once. The ten biggest clones cover more than 13% of the sample.

This receptor was obtained from a male donor with ankylosing spondylitis. The sample taken for sequencing was blood, either unsorted or a sorted T cell fraction (not recorded which). The chain is made from TRBV6-5 and TRBJ2-7; the D gene is unclear. Here the CDR3 is given as CASSYSPEAHGEQYF. The nucleotide sequence is TGTGCCAGCAGTTACTCCCCCGAGGCGCATGGCGAGCAGTACTTC.